These 9 T cell receptor beta chains originate from one sample sequenced in a study of siplizumab effects on memory and regulatory T cells. The protocol was immunoSEQ multiplex PCR, while the TCRdb copy is restricted to in-frame clones and leaves out a portion. The sample has about 72,000 clones; about 90% are singletons. Sample: CD8+ T cells sorted from blood. The receptors originated from a human donor in good health.

This clone was counted once. The rearrangement links TRBV9 to TRBJ2-1; the D call may be TRBD1 or TRBD2 (5 bases each). Germline CDR1 is SGDLS and CDR2 is YYNGEE. This CDR3 contains 16 residues. The ends were cut back, 3 bases at V and 5 bases at J, with 18 bases in the middle. CDR3 sequence: CASSAPARGGNNEQFF. CDR3 coding DNA: TGTGCCAGCAGCGCGCCCGCCCGGGGCGGAAACAATGAGCAGTTCTTC.

This clone was seen only once. J is TRBJ1-4 and V is TRBV7-9, with a weak D call TRBD1 (6 bases). Trimming stripped 5 bases from V and 5 bases from J, with 21 bases between. The CDR3 length is 17 residues. CDR1 is SEHNR and CDR2 is FQNEAQ in the germline V gene (reference sequence). This CDR3 is CASSTEGGGGPNEKLFF. CDR3 sequence (DNA): TGTGCCAGCAGCACAGAGGGAGGAGGGGGACCAAATGAAAAACTGTTTTTT.

V and J are TRBV30 and TRBJ1-1; D gene unclear. The CDR3 runs to 12 residues. Deletions cut 5 bases from V and 2 bases from J, with 9 bases between. Germline V CDR1 and CDR2: GTSNPN, SVGIG (reference sequence). The CDR3 here is CAWERENTEAFF. DNA of the CDR3: TGTGCCTGGGAGCGGGAAAACACTGAAGCTTTCTTT.

CDR3 in amino acids: CASSQELGGGTEAFF. The CDR3, as DNA: TGCGCCAGCAGCCAAGAACTTGGGGGAGGGACTGAAGCTTTCTTT. The chain couples TRBV4-1 to TRBJ1-1; D possibly corresponds to TRBD1 (5 bases). CDR1 and CDR2 from the germline V gene are MGHRA and YSYEKL. This CDR3 comprises 15 residues. The V gene lost 0 bases and the J gene lost 5 bases, with 13 bases spanning the gap.

This clone occurred once. The chain carries TRBV5-4 and TRBJ2-7; D assignment may be TRBD1 or TRBD2 (5 bases each). The CDR3 is made up of 14 amino acids. CDR1 and CDR2 (germline): SGHNT, YYREEE (reference sequence). V was clipped by 2 bases and J by 2 bases, with 11 bases between them. This chain's CDR3 is CASSFSQGPYEQYF. DNA for the CDR3: TGTGCCAGCAGCTTTTCTCAGGGACCCTACGAGCAGTACTTC. Looking up the rest from reference TRBV5-4 and TRBJ2-7 gives the full variable domain: ETGVTQSPTHLIKTRGQQVTLRCSSQSGHNTVSWYQQALGQGPQFIFQYYREEENGRGNFPPRFSGLQFPNYSSELNVNALELDDSALYLCASSFSQGPYEQYFGPGTRLTVT.

Concerning this clone: The germline gene is not matched at one end of the junction; a read error may be the cause. V usage is TRBV10-3 and J usage is TRBJ2-7; D is uncertain. Germline V gene sequence: CDR1 ENHRY, CDR2 SYGVKD. The CDR3 runs 13 residues. CDR3 sequence: CASSYYTIYEQYF. The CDR3 bases are TGTGCCAGCAGTTACTACACAATCTACGAGCAGTACTTC.

The chain employs TRBV6-1 and TRBJ1-1; unclear D gene. The germline V gene encodes CDR1 MNHNS and CDR2 SASEGT. This CDR3 region has 14 residues. V was clipped by 6 bases and J by 1 base, with 12 bases between them. CDR3 sequence reads: CASRPRLGNTEAFF. In DNA, the CDR3 is TGTGCCAGCAGGCCGAGGTTGGGGAACACTGAAGCTTTCTTT.

The J gene is TRBJ2-7, the V gene TRBV27; D is unclear. Per germline, CDR1 MNHEY and CDR2 SMNVEV (reference sequence). The CDR3 covers 15 residues. V was pared by 6 bases and J by 2 bases, with 17 bases between. This CDR3 is CASRPADRSPYEQYF. Written as DNA, the CDR3 is TGTGCCAGCAGACCCGCGGACCGCTCCCCCTACGAGCAGTACTTC.

The chain links TRBV25-1 to TRBJ2-2; D unclear. The germline V gene has CDR1 MGHDK and CDR2 SYGVNS. The CDR3 is 15 residues long. V lost 3 bases to trimming and J lost 0 bases, with 8 bases between them. CDR3 sequence: CASSDGPTNTGELFF. Here the CDR3 DNA reads TGTGCCAGCAGTGACGGACCTACGAACACCGGGGAGCTGTTTTTT.